Shown below are 7 T cell receptor beta chains from a single sample sequenced in a study of GPR56 and killer-like receptors on CD4 memory cells. Cells were FACS-enriched into one of five CD4+ populations defined by killer cell lectin-like receptor and GPR56 expression. Reprocessing the reads, TCRdb reports a single entry for every CDR3 protein and omits DNA. This repertoire includes about a thousand distinct CDR3 sequences. Sequencing used memory CD4+ T cells from blood. The source is a human donor in good health.

This clonotype shows up as large by frequency. The V gene is TRBV30, the J gene TRBJ2-2. The CDR3 length is 14 residues. Germline CDR1 reads GTSNPN; CDR2 reads SVGIG (reference sequence). This chain's CDR3 is CAWSVLLNTGELFF.

This clonotype is deemed large by its frequency. The rearrangement joins TRBV6-6 to TRBJ1-4; TCRdb selects TRBD1, and the lack of DNA leaves this call unchecked. Germline CDR1 is MNHNY and CDR2 is SVGAGI (reference sequence). The CDR3 totals 14 residues. CDR3 sequence reads: CASSQTGLGEKLFF.

According to its frequency, this clonotype is large. The V call is TRBV13, the J call TRBJ1-1; TCRdb indicates TRBD1, and absent DNA this call remains unverified. The V gene's germline CDR1 is PRHDT and CDR2 FYEKMQ (reference sequence). There are 14 residues in the CDR3. CDR3 sequence reads: CASSYTGVNTEAFF. Full variable domain (missing parts from reference TRBV13 and TRBJ1-1): AAGVIQSPRHLIKEKRETATLKCYPIPRHDTVYWYQQGPGQDPQFLISFYEKMQSDKGSIPDRFSAQQFSDYHSELNMSSLELGDSALYFCASSYTGVNTEAFFGQGTRLTVV.

This clonotype is called medium-sized (0.01 to 0.1%) based on its frequency. This rearrangement joins TRBV18 to TRBJ1-2. This CDR3 spans 13 amino acids. Germline assignment: CDR1 KGHSH and CDR2 LQKENI. The CDR3 loop is CASSPGANYGYTF.

This chain links TRBV10-2 with TRBJ1-5. The germline CDR1 and CDR2 sequences are WSHSY and SAAADI. The CDR3 is made up of 13 amino acids. CDR3 amino acids: CASRDGSNQPQHF.

The rearrangement joins TRBV19 to TRBJ2-7; TCRdb indicates TRBD1, and absent DNA this call remains unverified. This CDR3 spans 16 amino acids. The germline V gene encodes CDR1 LNHDA and CDR2 SQIVND (reference sequence). This chain's CDR3 is CASSASGQGAFYEQFF.

This clonotype is medium-sized by frequency. The gene calls are TRBV7-3 and TRBJ2-7; checking the TCRdb D call of TRBD1 is not possible without DNA. Germline CDR1 and CDR2: SGHTA and FQGTGA. CDR3 length equals 15 residues. The CDR3 region is CASSSVGGASDEQYF. Full variable domain (rest looked up from reference TRBV7-3 and TRBJ2-7): GAGVSQTPSNKVTEKGKYVELRCDPISGHTALYWYRQSLGQGPEFLIYFQGTGAADDSGLPNDRFFAVRPEGSVSTLKIQRTERGDSAVYLCASSSVGGASDEQYFGPGTRLTVT.